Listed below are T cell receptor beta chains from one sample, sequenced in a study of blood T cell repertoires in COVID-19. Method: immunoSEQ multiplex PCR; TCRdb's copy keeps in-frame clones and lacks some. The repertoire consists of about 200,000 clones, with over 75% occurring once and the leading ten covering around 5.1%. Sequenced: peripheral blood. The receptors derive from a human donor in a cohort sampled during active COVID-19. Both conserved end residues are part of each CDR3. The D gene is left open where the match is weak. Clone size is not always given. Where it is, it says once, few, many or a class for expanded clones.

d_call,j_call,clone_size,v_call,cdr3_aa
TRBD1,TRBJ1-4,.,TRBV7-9,CASSPRQGANEKLFF
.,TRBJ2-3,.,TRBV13,CASSLARTASF
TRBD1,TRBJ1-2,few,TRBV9,CASRGGQSYGYTF
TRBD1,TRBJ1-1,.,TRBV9,CASSDSTGVNTEAFF
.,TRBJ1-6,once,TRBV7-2,CASSLVTGSYNSPLHF
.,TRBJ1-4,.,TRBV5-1,CASRSYSATNEKLFF
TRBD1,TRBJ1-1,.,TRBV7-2,CASSLSRTGNTEAFF
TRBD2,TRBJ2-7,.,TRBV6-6,CASRDGTSPTYEQYF
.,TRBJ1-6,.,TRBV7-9,CASSLIFLGGNSPLHF
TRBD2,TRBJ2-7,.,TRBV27,CASSSAGEYEQYF
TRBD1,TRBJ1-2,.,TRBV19,CASREPGQGIYGYTF
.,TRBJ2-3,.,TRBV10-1,CASSGGLPPAGDTQYF
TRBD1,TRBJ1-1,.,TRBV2,CASRDRVRTEAFF
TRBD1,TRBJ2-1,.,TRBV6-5,CASSPGQASDEQFF
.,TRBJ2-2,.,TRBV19,CASSIRSGSNTGELFF
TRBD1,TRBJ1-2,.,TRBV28,CASRQTGNYGYTF
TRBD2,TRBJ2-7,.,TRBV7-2,CASSPFSGSTYEQYF
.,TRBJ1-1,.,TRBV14,CASSQVLGNTEAFF
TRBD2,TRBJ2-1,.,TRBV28,CASRRSGSSYNEQFF
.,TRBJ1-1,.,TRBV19,CASSISQNTEAFF
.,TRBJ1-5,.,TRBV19,CASSITLTGYGQPQHF
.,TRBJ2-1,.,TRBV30,CAWSSKRDTYNEQFF
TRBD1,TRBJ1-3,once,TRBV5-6,CASSGTGTGRRNTIYF
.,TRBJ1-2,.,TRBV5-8,CASSLGQGLTNYGYTF
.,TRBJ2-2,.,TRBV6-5,CASSYVARGTGELFF
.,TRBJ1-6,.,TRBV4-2,CASSQPQRGGSPLHF
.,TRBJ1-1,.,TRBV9,CASSVALGANPSEAFF
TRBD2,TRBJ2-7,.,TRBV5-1,CASSFGLAGGSHEQYF
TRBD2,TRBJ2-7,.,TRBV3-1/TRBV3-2,CASSQLTSGRGPYEQYF
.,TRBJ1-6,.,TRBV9,CASSEGGQYNSPLHF
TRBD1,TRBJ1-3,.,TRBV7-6,CASSLAGRTGVSGNTIYF
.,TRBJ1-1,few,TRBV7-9,CASSLAAPRGSEAFF
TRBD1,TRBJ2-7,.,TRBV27,CASSDRAPYEQYF
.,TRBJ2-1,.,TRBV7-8,CASSSLVRAEQFF
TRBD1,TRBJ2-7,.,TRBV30,CAWTTGSNYEQYF
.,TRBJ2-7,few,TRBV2,CASSQDWSYEQYF
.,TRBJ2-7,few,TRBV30,CAWSFPRGRSSYEQYF
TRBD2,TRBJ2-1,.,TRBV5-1,CASGIAGGTEQFF